These 29 T cell receptor beta chains share one sample of origin, sequenced in a study of blood T cell repertoires in COVID-19. Assay: immunoSEQ multiplex PCR; the TCRdb copy retains only in-frame clones and omits some. This sample has 200,000 or so clones, with roughly four fifths found just once. Sequenced: peripheral blood. The source of these receptors is a woman between 40 and 55 years old with acute or convalescent COVID-19.

The chain carries TRBV6-5 and TRBJ1-1, with D possibly TRBD1 on 5 matching bases. V was trimmed by 6 bases and J by 7 bases, leaving 18 bases between them. CDR1 and CDR2 (germline): MNHEY, SVGAGI. CDR3 length equals 14 residues. In DNA form, the CDR3 reads TGTGCCAGCAGAACACAGGCTGTGGCCGGTGAAGCTTTCTTT. Translation: CASRTQAVAGEAFF.

V is TRBV7-8 and J is TRBJ2-7, with D maybe TRBD1 (6 bases). The germline V and J ends were trimmed by 4 bases and 3 bases, with 22 bases remaining between them. The germline gives CDR1 SGHVS, CDR2 FQNEAQ. This CDR3 comprises 17 residues. The CDR3 loop reads CASSSRQRTASNYEQYF. CDR3 sequence (DNA): TGTGCCAGCAGCTCCCGCCAGAGGACAGCCTCGAACTACGAGCAGTACTTC.

This chain links TRBV2 with TRBJ1-1; no reliable D call. V was shortened by 7 bases and J by 3 bases, with 9 bases between the two germline ends. Germline V gives CDR1 SNHLY, CDR2 FYNNEI. This CDR3 spans 12 amino acids. The CDR3 is CASTVRDTEAFF. The CDR3 DNA reads as TGTGCCAGCACCGTGCGGGACACTGAAGCTTTCTTT.

The chain uses TRBV6-5 and TRBJ2-1; D is possibly TRBD1 (5 bases). There are 12 residues in the CDR3. Germline V gives CDR1 MNHEY, CDR2 SVGAGI. V was trimmed by 8 bases and J by 4 bases, leaving 9 bases between them. DNA for the CDR3: TGTGCCAGCGGCAGGGCATACAATGAGCAGTTCTTC. It translates to CASGRAYNEQFF.

This sequence joins TRBV2 and TRBJ2-7; D perhaps matches TRBD2 (6 bases). This CDR3 contains 14 residues. In germline, CDR1 is SNHLY, CDR2 FYNNEI. V was trimmed by 7 bases and J by 0 bases, leaving 13 bases between them. The CDR3 spells CASKVSGLSYEQYF. DNA for the CDR3: TGTGCCAGCAAAGTGTCGGGACTCTCCTACGAGCAGTACTTC.

V gene TRBV4-2 combines with J gene TRBJ2-1; TRBD2 matches 7 bases. Germline CDR1 reads LGHNA; CDR2 reads YNFKEQ. This CDR3 spans 15 amino acids. V dropped 1 base and J dropped 5; count of bases not matched to a gene: 5. DNA for the CDR3: TGTGCCAGCAGCCAAGCGGGAGGACCCGACAATGAGCAGTTCTTC. Residues: CASSQAGGPDNEQFF.

In its sample, this clone was seen a few times. The J gene is TRBJ2-1, the V gene TRBV3-1 (or the pseudogene TRBV3-2); 7 bases are a match to TRBD2. The V gene end was trimmed by 5 bases and the J gene end by 2 bases; junction bases not matched to a gene: 6. The CDR3 is 15 amino acids. Germline lookup yields CDR1 LGHDT and CDR2 YNNKEL (reference sequence). The DNA for the CDR3 is TGTGCCAGCAGCTTTGGACTAGTTACCTACAATGAGCAGTTCTTC. Encoded protein: CASSFGLVTYNEQFF.

J is TRBJ2-1 and V is TRBV7-9; 10 positions agree with TRBD1. Germline V gene data show CDR1 as SEHNR and CDR2 as FQNEAQ (reference sequence). J was trimmed by 0 bases and V by 5 bases; bases with no gene match: 1. The CDR3 extends over 15 amino acids. The CDR3 nucleotides read TGTGCCAGCAGCCGGACAGGGGGCTCCTACAATGAGCAGTTCTTC. This codes for CASSRTGGSYNEQFF. Based on the CDR3 plus reference TRBV7-9 and TRBJ2-1, the full variable domain is DTGVSQNPRHKITKRGQNVTFRCDPISEHNRLYWYRQTLGQGPEFLTYFQNEAQLEKSRLLSDRFSAERPKGSFSTLEIQRTEQGDSAMYLCASSRTGGSYNEQFFGPGTRLTVL.

V usage is TRBV15 and J usage is TRBJ2-7; D not certain. V was cut by 0 bases and J by 1 base, with 10 bases left in between. Per the germline V gene, CDR1 is LNHNV and CDR2 is YYDKDF (reference sequence). This CDR3 comprises 15 residues. The CDR3 region is CATSRDLSRSYEQYF. The DNA of the CDR3 is TGTGCCACCAGCAGAGATTTGTCCCGTTCCTACGAGCAGTACTTC.

This chain uses TRBV19 with TRBJ1-2; 7 nucleotides match TRBD1. The CDR3 runs to 14 residues. CDR1 LNHDA and CDR2 SQIVND come from the germline V gene (reference sequence). The trim removed 2 bases at V and 4 bases at J, leaving 4 bases unmatched. CDR3 in amino acids: CASSITGAPYGYTF. In nucleotides, the CDR3 is TGTGCCAGTAGTATAACAGGGGCGCCCTATGGCTACACCTTC. The full variable domain, completed using reference TRBV19 and TRBJ1-2, is DGGITQSPKYLFRKEGQNVTLSCEQNLNHDAMYWYRQDPGQGLRLIYYSQIVNDFQKGDIAEGYSVSREKKESFPLTVTSAQKNPTAFYLCASSITGAPYGYTFGSGTRLTVV.

This clone was detected only once. This sequence joins TRBV9 and TRBJ2-7; 8 nucleotides line up with TRBD2. Germline assignment: CDR1 SGDLS and CDR2 YYNGEE. The J segment lost 7 bases and the V segment lost 0 bases, leaving 6 bases of the junction unmatched. The CDR3 spans 14 residues. The CDR3 DNA reads TGTGCCAGCAGCGTAGTTGCGGGGGGAGGTGAGCAGTACTTC. Translated: CASSVVAGGGEQYF.

The table lists this clone with a count of one. The V gene is TRBV27, the J gene TRBJ2-5; D is unclear. Germline V gives CDR1 MNHEY, CDR2 SMNVEV (reference sequence). The CDR3 length is 15 residues. Deletions cut 5 bases from V and 3 bases from J, with 16 bases between. The CDR3 nucleotides are TGTGCCAGCAGTCCGGCCGGTGAGACAAAAGAGACCCAGTACTTC. This codes for CASSPAGETKETQYF.

This chain joins TRBV5-1 and TRBJ2-5; 11 nucleotides match TRBD2. The germline CDR1 and CDR2 sequences are SGHRS and YFSETQ. The length of the CDR3 is 15 residues. With 0 bases clipped from V and 5 bases from J, the junction kept 3 bases outside the gene matches. The CDR3 region has the DNA TGCGCCAGCAGCTTGGGAGCTAGCGGGAGGGAGACCCAGTACTTC. This codes for CASSLGASGRETQYF.

The chain couples TRBV5-4 to TRBJ2-1; D is possibly TRBD1 (7 bases). With 3 bases removed from V and 2 bases from J, the gap between germline ends came to 12 bases. The CDR3 has 15 residues. CDR1 is SGHNT, CDR2 YYREEE, per germline (reference sequence). DNA of the CDR3: TGTGCCAGCAGCTACGGAGGGACAGCCTACAATGAGCAGTTCTTC. It encodes CASSYGGTAYNEQFF. Complete variable domain (other parts from reference TRBV5-4 and TRBJ2-1): ETGVTQSPTHLIKTRGQQVTLRCSSQSGHNTVSWYQQALGQGPQFIFQYYREEENGRGNFPPRFSGLQFPNYSSELNVNALELDDSALYLCASSYGGTAYNEQFFGPGTRLTVL.

This chain links TRBV6-5 with TRBJ2-7; maybe TRBD2 (7 bases). The germline gives CDR1 MNHEY, CDR2 SVGAGI. This CDR3 has 15 residues. Trimming removed 6 bases from V and 3 bases from J, with 18 bases in between. The CDR3 spells CASRGGPGSLYEQYF. DNA of the CDR3: TGTGCCAGCAGGGGGGGGCCAGGGTCCCTCTACGAGCAGTACTTC.

The sample holds many counts of this clone. The chain is built from TRBV18 and TRBJ2-1, with D perhaps TRBD2 (6 bases). Deletions cut 3 bases from V and 5 bases from J, with 8 bases between. This CDR3 contains 13 residues. The germline gives CDR1 KGHSH, CDR2 LQKENI. The CDR3 DNA is TGTGCCAGCTCACCGGGACTCAACAATGAGCAGTTCTTC. It specifies CASSPGLNNEQFF.

J is TRBJ1-2 and V is TRBV29-1; D might be TRBD1 (5 bases). From germline, CDR1 is SQVTM and CDR2 ANQGSEA. The CDR3 is made up of 17 amino acids. V was pared by 8 bases and J by 7 bases, with 32 bases between. CDR3 residues: CSTPRAGHYPGGSGYTF. The CDR3 region has the DNA TGCAGCACCCCACGCGCAGGACATTACCCGGGCGGCTCTGGCTACACCTTC.

V and J are TRBV4-1 and TRBJ1-2, with a tentative D call TRBD1 (6 bases). The CDR3 is made up of 17 amino acids. Germline CDR1 is MGHRA and CDR2 is YSYEKL. Trimming shortened V by 1 base and J by 7 bases, and 22 bases separated the two germline ends. As DNA, the CDR3 is TGCGCCAGCAGCCAAGGACAGGACCCAAATCTTAGGAGTGGCTACACCTTC. Encoded protein: CASSQGQDPNLRSGYTF.

The rearrangement uses TRBV4-1 and TRBJ1-2, with 9 bases that match TRBD1. The CDR3 is made up of 16 amino acids. V lost 3 bases to trimming and J lost 3 bases; unmatched junction nucleotides: 8. Germline CDR1 and CDR2: MGHRA and YSYEKL. CDR3 sequence reads: CASSQRRQGGYYGYTF. CDR3 DNA sequence: TGCGCCAGCAGCCAGAGACGACAGGGGGGTTACTATGGCTACACCTTC.

V gene TRBV13 combines with J gene TRBJ2-7; 9 positions agree with TRBD2. This CDR3 region has 18 residues. Germline V lookup: CDR1 PRHDT, CDR2 FYEKMQ (reference sequence). V trimming: 1 base; J trimming: 5 bases; junction bases outside the gene matches: 15. The CDR3 sequence is CASSLVGSGGPLRHEQYF. In DNA form, the CDR3 reads TGTGCCAGCAGCTTAGTGGGTAGCGGGGGTCCCCTGAGGCACGAGCAGTACTTC.

The chain couples TRBV25-1 to TRBJ1-2; TRBD1 aligns across 9 bases. Germline assignment: CDR1 MGHDK and CDR2 SYGVNS. The CDR3 is 15 amino acids. The trim removed 3 bases at V and 7 bases at J, leaving 9 bases unmatched. The chain's CDR3 is CASSESGTGNSGYTF. The CDR3 DNA follows: TGTGCCAGCAGTGAGTCCGGGACAGGGAATAGTGGCTACACCTTC.

This clone occurred a few times. The gene calls are TRBV9 and TRBJ2-7; 10 nucleotides match TRBD2. This CDR3 contains 15 residues. V shed 0 bases, J shed 5 bases, and the junction held 5 bases outside the gene matches. Germline V gene data show CDR1 as SGDLS and CDR2 as YYNGEE. The chain's CDR3 is CASSVGAGGTHEQYF. The DNA of the CDR3 is TGTGCCAGCAGCGTAGGAGCGGGGGGGACCCACGAGCAGTACTTC.

This rearrangement joins TRBV7-9 to TRBJ2-2; 10 bases are shared with TRBD1. Germline trimming cut 4 bases from V and 4 bases from J; bases unmatched to any gene: 9. Germline V gives CDR1 SEHNR, CDR2 FQNEAQ (reference sequence). This CDR3 spans 17 amino acids. The CDR3 reads CASSSDRGRLGTGELFF. CDR3 in DNA: TGTGCCAGCAGCTCAGACAGGGGGCGGCTGGGCACCGGGGAGCTGTTTTTT.

The gene calls are TRBV7-2 and TRBJ1-5; 9 positions match TRBD1. Germline-derived CDR1 and CDR2 are SGHTA and FQGNSA. With V trimmed by 5 bases and J by 0 bases, 8 bases remained unmatched. The CDR3 has 17 residues. Here the CDR3 reads CASSLGQGDHSNQPQHF. CDR3 nucleotides: TGTGCCAGCAGCCTGGGACAGGGAGACCATAGCAATCAGCCCCAGCATTTT.

The V gene is TRBV28, the J gene TRBJ1-5; 11 positions match TRBD1. This CDR3 region has 15 residues. V lost 3 bases, J lost 4 bases, and 2 bases stayed unmatched. Germline lookup yields CDR1 MDHEN and CDR2 SYDVKM. CDR3 region: CASSLGQGENQPQHF. The DNA for the CDR3 is TGTGCCAGCAGTTTGGGACAGGGGGAAAATCAGCCCCAGCATTTT.

This CDR3 is CASSSTDRQYNSPLHF. The CDR3 coding sequence is TGTGCCAGCAGCTCAACGGACAGGCAATATAATTCACCCCTCCACTTT. The chain recombines TRBV7-8 with TRBJ1-6, with 7 nucleotides matching TRBD1. Germline V gives CDR1 SGHVS, CDR2 FQNEAQ. The CDR3 runs to 16 residues. The ends lost 4 bases at V and 4 bases at J; junction bases unmatched: 7.

The chain uses TRBV18 and TRBJ1-5; D unresolved. The CDR3 runs to 15 residues. CDR1 and CDR2 from the germline V gene are KGHSH and LQKENI. V dropped 2 bases and J dropped 3 bases, with 11 bases sitting between them. CDR3 bases: TGTGCCAGCTCACCAGGTGGCAGGTCCAATCAGCCCCAGCATTTT. It encodes CASSPGGRSNQPQHF.

The J gene is TRBJ2-1, the V gene TRBV24-1; no clear D. This CDR3 contains 13 residues. CDR1 and CDR2 from the germline V gene are KGHDR and SFDVKD. V was shortened by 4 bases and J by 4 bases, with 7 bases between the two germline ends. CDR3 loop: CATSDRNYNEQFF. The CDR3 DNA sequence: TGTGCCACCAGTGACCGTAATTACAATGAGCAGTTCTTC.

The chain uses TRBV27 and TRBJ1-2; perhaps TRBD1 as D (5 bases). This CDR3 has 15 residues. V was pared by 3 bases and J by 0 bases, with 11 bases between. CDR1 and CDR2 from the germline V gene are MNHEY and SMNVEV (reference sequence). This chain's CDR3 is CASSLYGGANYGYTF. The CDR3 DNA is TGTGCCAGCAGTTTGTATGGGGGGGCTAACTATGGCTACACCTTC.